This T cell receptor (beta chain) came from a study of shared clonotypes between healthy human individuals. Positive CCR7 selection of CD45RO-negative cells yielded the naive CD8 cells, and terminally differentiated effector memory CD45RA+ cells were excluded. Measured with immunoSEQ multiplex PCR; TCRdb has only the in-frame clones, and not every one. The profile covers around 2.1 million clones, with roughly 91% appearing a single time and under 2% taken by the ten largest. Trimming pared 3 bases from V and 6 bases from J, leaving 15 bases between. The CDR3 is 14 amino acids. CDR1 and CDR2 (germline): SEHNR, FQNEAQ (reference sequence).

The origin of this receptor is a man in his late teens or twenties in good health. Some clones in this sample may be carry-over from other donors' samples. The chain links TRBV7-9 to TRBJ2-7; either TRBD1 or TRBD2 may fit D (5 bases each). Sequenced: naive CD8+ T cells from PBMCs. The CDR3 region has the DNA TGTGCCAGCAGCTTGGACGGGAAGGGGCTCGAGCAGTACTTC. Translation: CASSLDGKGLEQYF.